These T cell receptor beta chains were read from a single sample in a study of shared clonotypes between healthy human individuals. The data were produced by immunoSEQ multiplex PCR, yet TCRdb's version contains in-frame clones alone and is incomplete. The sample includes around 2.5 million clones, approximately 93% of them seen just once. Sequencing was done on a sample of naive CD4+ T cells from PBMCs. These receptors were taken from a man aged 18-30 years in good health. Some clones in this sample may be carry-over from other donors' samples. The CDR3 runs from the conserved cysteine through the conserved F or W.

V	J	CDR3
TRBV19	TRBJ1-2	CASSTDLTDNYGYTF
TRBV7-9	TRBJ1-4	CASSLAGQGNEKLFF
TRBV28	TRBJ1-2	CASSSGLNYGYTF
TRBV11-2	TRBJ2-3	CASSPRGTGGKDTQYF
TRBV30	TRBJ1-2	CAWSVFGGAHGYTF
TRBV15	TRBJ2-5	CATSGTSQETQYF
TRBV7-3	TRBJ2-7	CASSARGGSSYEQYF
TRBV7-9	TRBJ1-4	CASSPRGTTNEKLFF
TRBV19	TRBJ2-3	CASSTTSGGLTDTQYF
TRBV5-1	TRBJ2-5	CASSLGAEETQYF
TRBV28	TRBJ1-1	CASRLGLDLEAFF
TRBV5-1	TRBJ2-5	CASSPTTRFGETQYF
TRBV18	TRBJ1-1	CASSPGRSTEAFF
TRBV7-3	TRBJ2-3	CASSASGPTWGDTQYF
TRBV10-3	TRBJ1-5	CAISAIPGQGEDSNQPQHF
TRBV6-1	TRBJ2-3	CASSDPPRGGAYTQYF
TRBV5-1	TRBJ2-3	CASSGVLAANTDTQYF
TRBV5-1	TRBJ2-7	CASSLTGSVYEQYF
TRBV5-1	TRBJ2-5	CASSETGTSGETQYF
TRBV7-3	TRBJ2-7	CASSPTGTSPSEQYF
TRBV27	TRBJ2-1	CASSLGLAGGPSTNEQFF
TRBV6-5	TRBJ2-5	CASTQRGLETQYF
TRBV2	TRBJ2-1	CASSELGGRATYNEQFF
TRBV21-1	TRBJ1-3	CASGSRPWDSNSGNTIYF
TRBV10-2	TRBJ2-2	CASNPGSLGTGELFF
TRBV10-1	TRBJ2-3	CASSESSLAASTDTQYF
TRBV5-1	TRBJ2-1	CASSPGAGYNEQFF
TRBV18	TRBJ2-2	CASSPRLAGVTGELFF
TRBV18	TRBJ2-2	CASRGASGSTGELFF
TRBV5-1	TRBJ2-3	CASSWESTDTQYF
TRBV9	TRBJ2-1	CASSSFSKTSAIYNEQFF
TRBV7-2	TRBJ1-2	CASSLVGGVDYGYTF
TRBV7-2	TRBJ2-1	CASSSSGTPSYNEQFF
TRBV18	TRBJ2-2	CASSANRGETNTGELFF
TRBV19	TRBJ1-2	CASSRQISNYGYTF